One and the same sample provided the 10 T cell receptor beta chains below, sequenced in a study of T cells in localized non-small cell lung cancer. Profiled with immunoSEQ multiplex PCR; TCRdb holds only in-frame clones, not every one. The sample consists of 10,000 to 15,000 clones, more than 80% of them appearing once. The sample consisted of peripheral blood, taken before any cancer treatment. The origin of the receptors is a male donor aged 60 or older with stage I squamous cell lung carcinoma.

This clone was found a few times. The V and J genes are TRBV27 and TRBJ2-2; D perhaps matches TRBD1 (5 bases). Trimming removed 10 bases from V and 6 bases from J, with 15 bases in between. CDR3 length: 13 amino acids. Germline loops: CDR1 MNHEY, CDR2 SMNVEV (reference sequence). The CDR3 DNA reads TGTGCCACCAAACCCCGACAGTCCGGGGAGCTGTTTTTT. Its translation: CATKPRQSGELFF.

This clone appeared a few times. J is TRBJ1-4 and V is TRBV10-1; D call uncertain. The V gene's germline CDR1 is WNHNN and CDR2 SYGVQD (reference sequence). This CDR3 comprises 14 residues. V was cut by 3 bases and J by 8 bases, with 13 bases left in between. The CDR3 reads CASSDGGRREKLFF. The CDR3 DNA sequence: TGCGCCAGCAGTGATGGAGGGCGCAGGGAAAAACTGTTTTTT.

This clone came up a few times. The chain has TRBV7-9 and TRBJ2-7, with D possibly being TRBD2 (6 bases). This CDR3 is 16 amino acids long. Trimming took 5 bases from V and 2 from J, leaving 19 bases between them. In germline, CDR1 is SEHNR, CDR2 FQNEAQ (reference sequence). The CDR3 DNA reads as TGTGCCAGCAGCCCACTCAGCTTCCTAGCGACCTACGAGCAGTACTTC. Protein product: CASSPLSFLATYEQYF.

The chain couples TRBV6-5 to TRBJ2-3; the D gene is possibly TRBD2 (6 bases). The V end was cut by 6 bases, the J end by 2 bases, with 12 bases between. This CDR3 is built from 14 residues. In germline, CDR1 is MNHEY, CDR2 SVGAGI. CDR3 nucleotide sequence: TGTGCCAGCAGGGCCGGGACTTACACAGATACGCAGTATTTT. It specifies CASRAGTYTDTQYF.

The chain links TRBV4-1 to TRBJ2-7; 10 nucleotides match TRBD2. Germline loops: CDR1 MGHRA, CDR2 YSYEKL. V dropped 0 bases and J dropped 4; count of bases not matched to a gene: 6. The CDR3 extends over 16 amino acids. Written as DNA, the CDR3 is TGCGCCAGCAGCCAAGACCCTAGCGGGAGTTGGTACGAGCAGTACTTC. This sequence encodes CASSQDPSGSWYEQYF.

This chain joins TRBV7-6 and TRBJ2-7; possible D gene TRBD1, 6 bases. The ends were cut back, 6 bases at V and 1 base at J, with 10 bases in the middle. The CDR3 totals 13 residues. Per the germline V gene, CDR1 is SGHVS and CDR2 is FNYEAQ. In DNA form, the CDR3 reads TGTGCCAGCAGTCGGGACACTTCCTACGAGCAGTACTTC. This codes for CASSRDTSYEQYF.

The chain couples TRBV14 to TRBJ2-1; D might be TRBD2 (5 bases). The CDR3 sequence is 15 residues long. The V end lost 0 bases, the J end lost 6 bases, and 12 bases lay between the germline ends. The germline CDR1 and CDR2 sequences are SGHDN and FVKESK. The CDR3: CASSQDDWTFNEQFF. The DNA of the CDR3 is TGTGCCAGCAGCCAAGATGATTGGACTTTCAATGAGCAGTTCTTC.

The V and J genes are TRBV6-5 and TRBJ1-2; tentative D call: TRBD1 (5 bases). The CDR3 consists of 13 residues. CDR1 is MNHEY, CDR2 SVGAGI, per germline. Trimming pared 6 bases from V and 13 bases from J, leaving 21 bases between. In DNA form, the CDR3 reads TGTGCCAGCAGCCCCAGGGATCCATCACCCCGCACCTTC. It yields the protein CASSPRDPSPRTF.

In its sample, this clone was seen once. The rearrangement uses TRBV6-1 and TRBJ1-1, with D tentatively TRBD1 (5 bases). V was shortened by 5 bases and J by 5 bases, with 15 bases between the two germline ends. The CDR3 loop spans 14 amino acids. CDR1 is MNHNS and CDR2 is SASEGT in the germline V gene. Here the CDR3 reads CASSNPGLSTEAFF. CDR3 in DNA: TGTGCCAGCAGTAATCCGGGACTCTCTACTGAAGCTTTCTTT.

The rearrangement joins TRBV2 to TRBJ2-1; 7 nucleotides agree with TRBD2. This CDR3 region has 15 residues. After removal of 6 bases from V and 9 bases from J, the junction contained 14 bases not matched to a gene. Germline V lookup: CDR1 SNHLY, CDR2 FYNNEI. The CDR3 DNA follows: TGTGCCAGCAGCCTTAATGGCGGGAGTTCGGTTGAGCAGTTCTTC. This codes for CASSLNGGSSVEQFF. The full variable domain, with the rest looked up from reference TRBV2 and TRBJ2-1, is EPEVTQTPSHQVTQMGQEVILRCVPISNHLYFYWYRQILGQKVEFLVSFYNNEISEKSEIFDDQFSVERPDGSNFTLKIRSTKLEDSAMYFCASSLNGGSSVEQFFGPGTRLTVL.